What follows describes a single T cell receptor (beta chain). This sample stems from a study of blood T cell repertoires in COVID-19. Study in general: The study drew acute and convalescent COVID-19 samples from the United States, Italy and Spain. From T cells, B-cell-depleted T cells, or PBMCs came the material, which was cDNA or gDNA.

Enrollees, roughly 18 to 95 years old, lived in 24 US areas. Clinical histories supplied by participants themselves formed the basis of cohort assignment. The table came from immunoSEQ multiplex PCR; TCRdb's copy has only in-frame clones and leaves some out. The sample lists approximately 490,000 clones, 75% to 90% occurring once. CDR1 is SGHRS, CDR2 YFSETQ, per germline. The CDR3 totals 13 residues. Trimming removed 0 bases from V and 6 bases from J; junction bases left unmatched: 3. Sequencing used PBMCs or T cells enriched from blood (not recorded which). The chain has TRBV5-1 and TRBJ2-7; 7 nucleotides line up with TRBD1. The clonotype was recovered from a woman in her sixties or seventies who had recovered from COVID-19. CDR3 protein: CASSLVGGREQYF. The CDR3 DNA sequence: TGCGCCAGCAGCTTGGTAGGGGGCCGCGAGCAGTACTTC.